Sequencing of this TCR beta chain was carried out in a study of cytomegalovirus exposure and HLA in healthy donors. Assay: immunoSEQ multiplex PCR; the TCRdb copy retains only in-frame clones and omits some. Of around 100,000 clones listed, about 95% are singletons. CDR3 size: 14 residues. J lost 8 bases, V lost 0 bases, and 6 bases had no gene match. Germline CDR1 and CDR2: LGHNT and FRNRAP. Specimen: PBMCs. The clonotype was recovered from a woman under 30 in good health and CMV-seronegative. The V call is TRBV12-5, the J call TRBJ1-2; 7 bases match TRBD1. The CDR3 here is CASGLVQGLEGYTF. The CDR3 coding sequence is TGTGCTAGTGGTTTGGTACAGGGGTTGGAAGGCTACACCTTC.